A selection of T cell receptor beta chains follows, all from one sample in a study of blood T cell repertoires in COVID-19. Clones were read by immunoSEQ multiplex PCR, and TCRdb kept only the in-frame ones, dropping some. The sample contains 400,000 to 550,000 clones, around nine tenths of which appear only once. Sequenced material: PBMCs or T cells enriched from blood (not recorded which). Every receptor here comes from a woman aged 18-29 years with acute COVID-19. The CDR3 runs from the conserved cysteine through the conserved F or W. Fields, in order: J gene, clone size, V gene, CDR3 protein. Some rows have no size entry. The others give once, few or many, or a class for an expanded clone.

J: TRBJ2-1; size: -; V: TRBV6-1; CDR3: CASSAPGLAGGGEQFF
J: TRBJ2-1; size: -; V: TRBV10-1; CDR3: CASSESIALNEQFF
J: TRBJ2-7; size: -; V: TRBV6-5; CDR3: CASSYSRQNSYEQYF
J: TRBJ1-4; size: -; V: TRBV5-1; CDR3: CASSLDSRGREKLFF
J: TRBJ1-2; size: once; V: TRBV9; CDR3: CASSVTGHGYTF
J: TRBJ1-2; size: -; V: TRBV10-2; CDR3: CASSVGGFGYGYTF
J: TRBJ2-2; size: -; V: TRBV10-1; CDR3: CASSGLAATGELFF
J: TRBJ2-1; size: -; V: TRBV10-3; CDR3: CAISDPGTSYNEQFF
J: TRBJ1-4; size: few; V: TRBV19; CDR3: CASSDLQGSEKLFF
J: TRBJ1-1; size: -; V: TRBV11-3; CDR3: CASSLSGTVNTEAFF
J: TRBJ2-7; size: once; V: TRBV7-9; CDR3: CASSRQGATYEQYF
J: TRBJ2-5; size: -; V: TRBV5-6; CDR3: CASSLRGSETQYF
J: TRBJ2-7; size: -; V: TRBV16; CDR3: CASSQGQLAGVVYEQYF
J: TRBJ2-7; size: -; V: TRBV7-6; CDR3: CASSSLGGQGLVYEQYF
J: TRBJ2-2; size: -; V: TRBV9; CDR3: CASNPDGGAGELFF
J: TRBJ1-2; size: -; V: TRBV6-4; CDR3: CASSDSRDREKYGYTF
J: TRBJ2-7; size: -; V: TRBV29-1; CDR3: CSVGSGGNEQYF
J: TRBJ1-1; size: -; V: TRBV19; CDR3: CASSIRQSSRNTEAFF
J: TRBJ1-6; size: -; V: TRBV28; CDR3: CASSRGGQNNSPLHF
J: TRBJ2-7; size: -; V: TRBV9; CDR3: CASSVSQFDYEQYF
J: TRBJ1-2; size: few; V: TRBV28; CDR3: CASSYNAGGYTF
J: TRBJ2-3; size: -; V: TRBV19; CDR3: CASSMGLAGGDTQYF
J: TRBJ2-7; size: -; V: TRBV9; CDR3: CASSVEAGAAYEQYF
J: TRBJ1-6; size: -; V: TRBV18; CDR3: CASSPQTGVNSPLHF
J: TRBJ2-5; size: -; V: TRBV24-1; CDR3: CATSGRLAGGPRQETQYF
J: TRBJ1-3; size: -; V: TRBV3-1/TRBV3-2; CDR3: CASSTGYKGNTIYF
J: TRBJ2-6; size: -; V: TRBV5-1; CDR3: CASSLQGGSSGANVLTF
J: TRBJ2-1; size: -; V: TRBV7-2; CDR3: CASSLQGYNEQFF
J: TRBJ2-1; size: -; V: TRBV19; CDR3: CASSIDGSSSYNEQFF
J: TRBJ1-2; size: few; V: TRBV5-1; CDR3: CASRRDPGKDYGYTF
J: TRBJ1-3; size: once; V: TRBV28; CDR3: CASSSPRGGNTIYF
J: TRBJ2-1; size: -; V: TRBV27; CDR3: CASSLGSSSDNEQFF
J: TRBJ2-3; size: -; V: TRBV7-3; CDR3: CASSSPPAGETDTQYF
J: TRBJ2-7; size: -; V: TRBV14; CDR3: CASSPPSLQGGEQYF
J: TRBJ2-5; size: -; V: TRBV19; CDR3: CASRSDRTETQYF
J: TRBJ2-3; size: -; V: TRBV5-1; CDR3: CASSLLPLAGVSDTQYF
J: TRBJ1-1; size: -; V: TRBV10-3; CDR3: CAISELRHGGAEAFF
J: TRBJ2-6; size: once; V: TRBV19; CDR3: CATQGFGANVLTF
J: TRBJ2-5; size: -; V: TRBV7-2; CDR3: CASSYKETQYF
J: TRBJ1-2; size: -; V: TRBV3-1/TRBV3-2; CDR3: CASSQELTGLGLGYTF
J: TRBJ1-1; size: -; V: TRBV6-5; CDR3: CASSYAEMNTEAFF
J: TRBJ1-1; size: -; V: TRBV4-3; CDR3: CASSQVGGSEAFF
J: TRBJ1-5; size: -; V: TRBV7-2; CDR3: CASSLIFDQPQHF
J: TRBJ1-2; size: -; V: TRBV14; CDR3: CASSRQGYGGYTF
J: TRBJ2-5; size: -; V: TRBV11-3; CDR3: CASSLEASGQETQYF
J: TRBJ2-7; size: -; V: TRBV4-1; CDR3: CASSQQQGAYEQYF
J: TRBJ2-7; size: -; V: TRBV25-1; CDR3: CASSDREGYEQYF